The TCR beta chain under discussion was sequenced for a study of PD-1 blockade in mismatch repair-deficient tumors. The CDR3 is made up of 13 amino acids. With 5 bases removed from V and 6 bases from J, the gap between germline ends came to 14 bases. Looked up from germline, CDR1 is SQVTM and CDR2 is ANQGSEA. This table comes from immunoSEQ multiplex PCR, and its TCRdb copy is limited to in-frame clones, with some not included. The sample contains about 66,000 clones, around 73% of which appear only once. V is TRBV29-1 and J is TRBJ2-1; tentatively, D is TRBD2 (6 bases). This specimen was peripheral blood, taken 2 weeks after starting pembrolizumab. The clonotype was recovered from an adult with mismatch repair-deficient cancer. The CDR3 nucleotides are TGCAGCGTTCGCACATGGGGAGGCAATGAGCAGTTCTTC. Its translation: CSVRTWGGNEQFF.